This section outlines one T cell receptor beta chain sequence together with its context. Its antigen is still unknown. Trimming took off 8 bases at V and 2 bases at J, with 12 bases between the two ends. Germline V CDR1 and CDR2: MNHEY, SVGAGI. CDR3 length: 14 residues. This specimen comes from a study of cytomegalovirus exposure and HLA in healthy donors. Overall study context: Genotyping of more than 300 donors showed that around 85% belonged to the Caucasian-associated ancestry cluster.

At the time of sampling, donors were nominally healthy, though unrecorded immune exposures were likely. The study's findings and limits: Sequencing artifact likely explains a cluster of highly shared sequence variants.

Primers: 60 Vbeta forward and 13 Jbeta reverse. Profiled with immunoSEQ multiplex PCR; TCRdb holds only in-frame clones, not every one. The sample lists approximately 130,000 clones; around two thirds were seen once. The rearrangement uses TRBV6-5 and TRBJ2-2, with a tentative D call TRBD1 (6 bases). The source material was PBMCs. The clonotype was recovered from a woman between 40 and 55 years old in good health and CMV-seronegative. The CDR3 protein is CASGRGPNTGELFF. CDR3 in DNA: TGTGCCAGCGGCAGGGGCCCTAACACCGGGGAGCTGTTTTTT.